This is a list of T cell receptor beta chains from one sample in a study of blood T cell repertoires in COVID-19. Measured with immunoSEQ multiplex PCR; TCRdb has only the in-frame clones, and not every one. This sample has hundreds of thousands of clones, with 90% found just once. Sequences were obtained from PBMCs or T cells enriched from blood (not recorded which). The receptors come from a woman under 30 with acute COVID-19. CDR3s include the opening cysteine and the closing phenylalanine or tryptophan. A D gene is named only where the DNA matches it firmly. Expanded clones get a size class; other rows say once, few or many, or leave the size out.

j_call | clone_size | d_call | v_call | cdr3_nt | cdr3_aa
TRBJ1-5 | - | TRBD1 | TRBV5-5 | TGTGCCAGCAGCGTTCAGTGGGACAGGGGGCGCCTTCAGCCCCAGCATTTT | CASSVQWDRGRLQPQHF
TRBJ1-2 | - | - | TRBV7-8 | TGTGCCAGCAGCTTGAGCCAGGGTTCCTATGGCTACACCTTC | CASSLSQGSYGYTF
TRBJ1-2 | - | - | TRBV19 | TGTGCCAGTAGTATTGGGTTCAGGGACTATGGCTACACCTTC | CASSIGFRDYGYTF
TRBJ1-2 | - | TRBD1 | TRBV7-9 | TGTGCCAGCAGCCACCGACAGGGTACCACTTATGGCTACACCTTC | CASSHRQGTTYGYTF
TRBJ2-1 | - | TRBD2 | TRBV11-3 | TGTGCCAGCAGCATCCGGGGGGGAAGCTCCTACAATGAGCAGTTCTTC | CASSIRGGSSYNEQFF
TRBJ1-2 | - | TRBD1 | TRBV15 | TGTGCCACCAGCAGAGAAGGTCCCGACAGGGCGATGATCTATGGCTACACCTTC | CATSREGPDRAMIYGYTF
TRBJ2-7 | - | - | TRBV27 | TGTGCCAGCAGTTTATATGGGAGCTCCTACGAGCAGTACTTC | CASSLYGSSYEQYF
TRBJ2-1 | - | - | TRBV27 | TGTGCCAGCAGTTTCAGACTGTCCAATGAGCAGTTCTTC | CASSFRLSNEQFF
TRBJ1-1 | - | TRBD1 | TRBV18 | TGTGCCAGCTCACACCAACAGGGGTGGAACACTGAAGCTTTCTTT | CASSHQQGWNTEAFF
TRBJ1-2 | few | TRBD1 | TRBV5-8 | TGTGCCAGCAATTACGGCGCGACAGGGAATGGCTACACCTTC | CASNYGATGNGYTF
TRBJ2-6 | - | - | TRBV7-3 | TGTGCCAGCAGCTCCCCGCGGGGAACCTCTGGGGCCAACGTCCTGACTTTC | CASSSPRGTSGANVLTF
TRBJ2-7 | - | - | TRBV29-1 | TGCAGCGTTAAGTCAAGGGACTTCGGGTTGGGGGAGCAGTACTTC | CSVKSRDFGLGEQYF
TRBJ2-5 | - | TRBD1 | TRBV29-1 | TGCAGCGTCGCTCCGGGACAGGGCCAAGAGACCCAGTACTTC | CSVAPGQGQETQYF
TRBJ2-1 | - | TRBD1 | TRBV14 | TGTGCCAGCAGCCAGGAACAGGGGCCAAGCTCCTACAATGAGCAGTTCTTC | CASSQEQGPSSYNEQFF
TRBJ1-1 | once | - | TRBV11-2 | TGTGCCAGCAGCGACGGTTGGGGGGACACTGAAGCTTTCTTT | CASSDGWGDTEAFF
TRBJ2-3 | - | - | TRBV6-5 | TGTGCCAGCGGCCCGGATGGGCACACAAGCGATACGCAGTATTTT | CASGPDGHTSDTQYF
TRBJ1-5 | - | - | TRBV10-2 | TGCGCCAGCAGTGAGTCGTCGGGGGATCAGCCCCAGCATTTT | CASSESSGDQPQHF
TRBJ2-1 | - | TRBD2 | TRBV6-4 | TGTGCCAGCAGTATCCGATTTAGCGGGAGCTCCTACAATGAGCAGTTCTTC | CASSIRFSGSSYNEQFF
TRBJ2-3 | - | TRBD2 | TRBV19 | TGTGCCAGTAGTATACAAGCGGGAGGGTGGACAGATACGCAGTATTTT | CASSIQAGGWTDTQYF
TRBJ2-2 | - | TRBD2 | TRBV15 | TGTGCCACCAGCACGGGACTAGCGGGGAACACCGGGGAGCTGTTTTTT | CATSTGLAGNTGELFF
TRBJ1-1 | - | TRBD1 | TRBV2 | TGTGCCAGCAGTGAAATTGAGGACAGGCCCAAGAACACTGAAGCTTTCTTT | CASSEIEDRPKNTEAFF
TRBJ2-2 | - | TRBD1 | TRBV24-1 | TGTGCCACCCAAGGACAGGGTATCACCGGGGAGCTGTTTTTT | CATQGQGITGELFF
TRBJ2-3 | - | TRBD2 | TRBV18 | TGTGCCAGCTCACCATCGCGGGAGAGGGACACAGATACGCAGTATTTT | CASSPSRERDTDTQYF
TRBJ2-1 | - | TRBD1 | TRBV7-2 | TGTGCCAGCAGCTCGGCAGGGGGAAGTGATTTGTATGAGCAGTTCTTC | CASSSAGGSDLYEQFF
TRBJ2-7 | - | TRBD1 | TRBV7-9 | TGTGCCAGCAGCTGGGACAGGCTGGGCGAGCAGTACTTC | CASSWDRLGEQYF
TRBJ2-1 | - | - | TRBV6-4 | TGTGCCAGCAGTCCAGGGGCGGGTTCCTACAATGAGCAGTTCTTC | CASSPGAGSYNEQFF
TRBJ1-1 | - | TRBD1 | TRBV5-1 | TGCGCCAGCAGCTCGCGAGAGGGACAGGCGAACACTGAAGCTTTCTTT | CASSSREGQANTEAFF
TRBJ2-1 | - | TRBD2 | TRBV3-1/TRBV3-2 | TGTGCCAGCAGCCATCTGTCGGGAGGCCCGGATGAGCAGTTCTTC | CASSHLSGGPDEQFF
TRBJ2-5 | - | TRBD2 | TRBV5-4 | TGTGCCAGCAGCTTGGTCGGACTAGCGGGAAGAGACTTC | CASSLVGLAGRDF
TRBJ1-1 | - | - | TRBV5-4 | TGTGCCAGCAGCGGCAGGGGTTACGGCACTGAAGCTTTCTTT | CASSGRGYGTEAFF
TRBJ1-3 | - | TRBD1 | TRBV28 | TGTGCCAGCAGAAAGACAGGGTCTCGCACCATATATTTT | CASRKTGSRTIYF
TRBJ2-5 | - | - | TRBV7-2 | TGTGCCAGCAGCTCGGACGGCCGGGGGACCCAGTACTTC | CASSSDGRGTQYF
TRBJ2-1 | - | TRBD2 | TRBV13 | TGTGCCAGCAGCCTACGGACTAGGGTGGTCTTC | CASSLRTRVVF
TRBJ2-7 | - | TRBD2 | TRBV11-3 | TGTGCCAGCAGCCCGGGGACTAGCGGCGAGCAGTACTTC | CASSPGTSGEQYF
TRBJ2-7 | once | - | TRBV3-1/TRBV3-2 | TGTGCCAGCAGCCAAACAAGGCGGTCCTACGAGCAGTACTTC | CASSQTRRSYEQYF
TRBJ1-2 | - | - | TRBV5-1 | TGCGCCAGCAGCTTGAACGGTCTAGGAGATGGCTACACCTTC | CASSLNGLGDGYTF